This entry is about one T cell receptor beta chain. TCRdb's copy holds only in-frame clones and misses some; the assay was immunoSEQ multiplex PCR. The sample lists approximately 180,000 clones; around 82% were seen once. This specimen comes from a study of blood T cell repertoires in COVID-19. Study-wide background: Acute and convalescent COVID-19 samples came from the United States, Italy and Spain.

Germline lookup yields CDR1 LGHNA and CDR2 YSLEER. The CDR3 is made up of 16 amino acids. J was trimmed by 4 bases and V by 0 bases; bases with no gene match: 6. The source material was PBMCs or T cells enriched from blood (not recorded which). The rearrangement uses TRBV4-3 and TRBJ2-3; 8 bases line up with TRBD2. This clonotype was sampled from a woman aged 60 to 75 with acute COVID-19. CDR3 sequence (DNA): TGCGCCAGCAGCCAAGAGCCCTGGACTAGCCCAGATACGCAGTATTTT. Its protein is CASSQEPWTSPDTQYF.